This entry lists 8 T cell receptor beta chains sequenced from one sample in a study of shared clonotypes between healthy human individuals. Only in-frame clones appear in the TCRdb table, and some are missing; sequencing was by immunoSEQ multiplex PCR. This sample yields approximately 2.4 million clones, of which approximately 94% are seen a single time; approximately 0.13% belongs to the top ten. Input material: naive CD4+ T cells sorted from blood. Subset reported: CD45RA+ positively selected. These TCRs come from a man in his late teens or twenties in good health.

The rearrangement uses TRBV5-1 and TRBJ2-1; 7 nucleotides agree with TRBD1. CDR3 length equals 14 residues. V shed 4 bases, J shed 6 bases, and the junction held 7 bases outside the gene matches. Germline V CDR1 and CDR2: SGHRS, YFSETQ. The CDR3 here is CASSPGTVPNEQFF. Written as DNA, the CDR3 is TGCGCCAGCAGCCCGGGGACAGTACCCAATGAGCAGTTCTTC.

This sequence joins TRBV25-1 and TRBJ2-5, with D maybe TRBD1 (6 bases). Germline V gene data show CDR1 as MGHDK and CDR2 as SYGVNS. Deletions cut 4 bases from V and 5 bases from J, with 20 bases between. The CDR3 loop spans 16 amino acids. This chain's CDR3 is CASSVGGQVFGETQYF. The CDR3 nucleotides are TGTGCCAGCAGTGTTGGGGGCCAGGTGTTCGGGGAGACCCAGTACTTC.

The rearrangement joins TRBV18 to TRBJ1-5, with a weak D call TRBD1 (5 bases). There are 13 residues in the CDR3. Trimming removed 6 bases at V and 5 bases at J, with 11 bases between. The germline V gene encodes CDR1 KGHSH and CDR2 LQKENI. The CDR3 nucleotides read TGTGCCAGCTCTTCCGGCAGGGATCAGCCCCAGCATTTT. Its protein is CASSSGRDQPQHF. The variable domain in full, with the rest retrieved from reference TRBV18 and TRBJ1-5, is NAGVMQNPRHLVRRRGQEARLRCSPMKGHSHVYWYRQLPEEGLKFMVYLQKENIIDESGMPKERFSAEFPKEGPSILRIQQVVRGDSAAYFCASSSGRDQPQHFGDGTRLSIL.

This rearrangement joins TRBV6-1 to TRBJ2-5, with 9 bases identical to TRBD2. Germline CDR1 reads MNHNS; CDR2 reads SASEGT. This CDR3 is 16 amino acids long. V lost 4 bases, J lost 5 bases, and 11 bases stayed unmatched. The CDR3 bases are TGTGCCAGCAGTGCCCAATCGACGGGACTAGCTGAGACCCAGTACTTC. It specifies CASSAQSTGLAETQYF.

This chain joins TRBV6-1 and TRBJ1-1; D gene unclear. V lost 8 bases and J 0 bases, leaving 13 bases between the germline ends. CDR3 length: 14 amino acids. Germline V gives CDR1 MNHNS, CDR2 SASEGT. This CDR3 reads CASVFGPLNTEAFF. The CDR3 DNA reads as TGTGCCAGCGTCTTTGGGCCCCTGAACACTGAAGCTTTCTTT.

The V call is TRBV5-4, the J call TRBJ2-5, with D perhaps matching TRBD1 (6 bases). V dropped 0 bases and J dropped 2 bases, with 14 bases sitting between them. The CDR3 has 16 amino acids. The germline gives CDR1 SGHNT, CDR2 YYREEE (reference sequence). The CDR3 is CASSLVGASQQETQYF. CDR3 in DNA: TGTGCCAGCAGCTTGGTGGGGGCTAGCCAACAAGAGACCCAGTACTTC.

The chain couples TRBV25-1 to TRBJ2-5, with 8 positions matching TRBD1. CDR1 and CDR2 from the germline V gene are MGHDK and SYGVNS. The CDR3 is 15 residues long. The V gene end was trimmed by 4 bases and the J gene end by 1 base; junction bases not matched to a gene: 5. DNA for the CDR3: TGTGCCAGCAGTGGACAGGGGAAAGGCCAAGAGACCCAGTACTTC. It translates to CASSGQGKGQETQYF.

The rearrangement uses TRBV5-4 and TRBJ1-2, with 8 bases identical to TRBD1. There are 15 residues in the CDR3. V shed 4 bases, J shed 3 bases, and the junction held 8 bases outside the gene matches. From germline, CDR1 is SGHNT and CDR2 YYREEE (reference sequence). The CDR3 coding sequence is TGTGCCAGCAGCCCTGGACAGGGCTTCTACTATGGCTACACCTTC. Amino acids: CASSPGQGFYYGYTF.